This T cell receptor (beta chain) was obtained from a study of shared clonotypes between healthy human individuals. Findings and limits, study-wide: The authors sampled blood alone, and tissue repertoires likely differ. The study generally estimated greater richness for naive than memory subsets.

For this clone: The antigen remains unidentified. The sample holds other DNA sequences that translate to the same CDR3.

The assay was immunoSEQ multiplex PCR, and TCRdb's table has in-frame clones only and misses some. The sample includes about 2.3 million clones, 85% to 95% of them seen just once. The clonotype was recovered from a man aged 18 to 30 in good health. Some clones in this sample may be carry-over from other donors' samples. The sequenced sample was naive CD4+ T cells from PBMCs. As for subset: CD45RA+ positively selected.

The CDR3 spells CASSLRYEQYF. The CDR3 DNA reads TGTGCCAGCAGCTTACGCTACGAGCAGTACTTC. The chain uses TRBV5-8 and TRBJ2-7; D remains unclear. Germline CDR1 reads SGHTS; CDR2 reads YDEGEE. V was trimmed by 2 bases and J by 3 bases, leaving 3 bases between them. This CDR3 is 11 amino acids long.